Below are 10 T cell receptor beta chains sequenced from a single sample in a study of blood T cell repertoires in COVID-19. Clones were read by immunoSEQ multiplex PCR, and TCRdb kept only the in-frame ones, dropping some. The top ten clones hold more than 5% of a sample with around 370,000 clones, about 87% of them seen once. The source material was peripheral blood. These receptor sequences come from a woman aged 50 to 60 with COVID-19, enrolled during active disease.

The chain combines TRBV30 with TRBJ1-3; 8 bases are a match to TRBD1. CDR3 length: 16 amino acids. Germline values: CDR1 GTSNPN, CDR2 SVGIG (reference sequence). The junction had 8 bases not matched to a gene; V was cut back by 2 bases and J by 2 bases. CDR3 residues: CAWSSVRGRTGNTIYF. The CDR3 nucleotides read TGTGCCTGGAGTAGTGTCAGGGGGCGAACTGGAAACACCATATATTTT. The full variable domain, its missing parts supplied by reference TRBV30 and TRBJ1-3, is SQTIHQWPATLVQPVGSPLSLECTVEGTSNPNLYWYRQAAGRGLQLLFYSVGIGQISSEVPQNLSASRPQDRQFILSSKKLLLSDSGFYLCAWSSVRGRTGNTIYFGEGSWLTVV.

The genes are TRBV7-8 and TRBJ2-7; TRBD1 agrees at 9 bases. This CDR3 comprises 14 residues. J was trimmed by 6 bases and V by 5 bases; bases with no gene match: 8. Germline V CDR1 and CDR2: SGHVS, FQNEAQ. The CDR3 loop is CASSPGTGSFEQYF. CDR3 nucleotides: TGTGCCAGCAGCCCCGGGACAGGGTCTTTCGAGCAGTACTTC.

Comment on this clone: One end of the junction varies from germline; a read error may be responsible. J is TRBJ1-1 and V is TRBV18, with 11 bases identical to TRBD1. CDR1 KGHSH and CDR2 LQKENI come from the germline V gene. The CDR3 runs to 17 residues. CDR3 residues: CASSSPGTGGINTEAFF. Written as DNA, the CDR3 is TGTGCCAGCTCATCACCTGGGACAGGGGGTATAAACACTGAAGCTTTCTTT.

The chain uses TRBV19 and TRBJ1-3; D uncertain. V lost 4 bases to trimming and J lost 0 bases, with 10 bases between them. The CDR3 runs to 15 residues. The germline V gene has CDR1 LNHDA and CDR2 SQIVND (reference sequence). CDR3 region: CASSKREASGNTIYF. The CDR3, as DNA: TGTGCCAGTAGTAAACGGGAAGCCTCTGGAAACACCATATATTTT.

The genes are TRBV30 and TRBJ2-7; TRBD1 might be the D (5 bases). Germline V gene sequence: CDR1 GTSNPN, CDR2 SVGIG (reference sequence). The CDR3 sequence is 13 residues long. Trimming cost V 3 bases and J 3 bases, with 12 bases left between them. The CDR3 DNA is TGTGCCTGGAGCATGGGGCTGGACTACGAGCAGTACTTC. Amino acid sequence: CAWSMGLDYEQYF.

The chain employs TRBV7-2 and TRBJ2-7; a weak D match, TRBD1 (5 bases). Germline CDR1 is SGHTA and CDR2 is FQGNSA. The CDR3 is made up of 14 amino acids. Trimming pared 1 base from V and 6 bases from J, leaving 13 bases between. The CDR3 loop reads CASSLEGAGGEQYF. The CDR3 nucleotides are TGTGCCAGCAGCTTAGAAGGGGCTGGCGGCGAGCAGTACTTC.

V gene TRBV10-1 combines with J gene TRBJ2-3; 11 nucleotides align to TRBD2. This CDR3 has 15 residues. Germline V gene lookup returns CDR1 WNHNN and CDR2 SYGVQD (reference sequence). V was clipped by 5 bases and J by 1 base; unmatched bases: 2. The DNA for the CDR3 is TGCGCCAGCAGTTTGGGACTAGCGGGCACAGATACGCAGTATTTT. Protein product: CASSLGLAGTDTQYF.

The CDR3 DNA follows: TGTGCCAGCAGTGACTCAGGGACAGCTGGAAACACCATATATTTT. Translated, it gives CASSDSGTAGNTIYF. The V call is TRBV6-4, the J call TRBJ1-3; 7 bases line up with TRBD1. CDR1 and CDR2 (germline): MRHNA, SNTAGT. With 0 bases clipped from V and 2 bases from J, the junction kept 1 base outside the gene matches. CDR3 length equals 15 residues.

Regarding this clone: Other DNA sequences from this sample encode an identical CDR3 as well. The chain links TRBV5-4 to TRBJ2-5, with D possibly TRBD2 on 5 matching bases. This CDR3 has 13 residues. The germline V gene encodes CDR1 SGHNT and CDR2 YYREEE (reference sequence). V lost 4 bases and J 2 bases, leaving 9 bases between the germline ends. The CDR3 bases are TGTGCCAGCAGCCTGCGAGGGCAAGAGACCCAGTACTTC. It yields the protein CASSLRGQETQYF.

The chain links TRBV14 to TRBJ1-2; D ambiguous. The CDR3 totals 15 residues. Trimming pared 0 bases from V and 1 base from J, leaving 9 bases between. Looked up from germline, CDR1 is SGHDN and CDR2 is FVKESK. The CDR3 loop is CASSQDIRSNYGYTF. The CDR3 DNA sequence: TGTGCCAGCAGCCAAGATATTCGCAGTAACTATGGCTACACCTTC.